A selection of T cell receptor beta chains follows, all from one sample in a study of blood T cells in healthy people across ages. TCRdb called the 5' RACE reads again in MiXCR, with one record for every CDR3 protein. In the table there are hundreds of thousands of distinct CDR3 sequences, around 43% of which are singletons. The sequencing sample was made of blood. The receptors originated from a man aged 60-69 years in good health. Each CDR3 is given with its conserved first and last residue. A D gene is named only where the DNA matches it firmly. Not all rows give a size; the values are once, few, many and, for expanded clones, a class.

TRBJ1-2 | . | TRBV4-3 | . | CASSQDTTGLLYGYTF | TGCGCCAGCAGCCAAGATACCACAGGGCTACTCTATGGCTACACCTTC
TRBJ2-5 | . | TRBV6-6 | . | CASSYPSEGETQYF | TGTGCCAGCAGTTACCCCTCTGAGGGAGAGACCCAGTACTTC
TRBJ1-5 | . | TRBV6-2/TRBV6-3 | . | CASSSQVSQPQHF | TGTGCCAGCAGTTCCCAGGTGTCTCAGCCCCAGCATTTT
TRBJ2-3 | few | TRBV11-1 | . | CASSPKPGADTQYF | TGTGCCAGCAGCCCGAAGCCAGGGGCAGATACGCAGTATTTT
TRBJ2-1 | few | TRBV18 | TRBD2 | CASSPPGGLLNEQFF | TGTGCCAGCTCACCCCCCGGGGGGTTGTTAAATGAGCAGTTCTTC
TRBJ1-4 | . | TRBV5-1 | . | CASSFLGVENEKLFF | TGCGCCAGCAGCTTCCTGGGGGTCGAAAATGAAAAACTGTTTTTT
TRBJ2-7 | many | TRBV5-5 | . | CASSDYRVPYEQYF | TGTGCCAGCAGCGATTACAGGGTACCCTACGAGCAGTACTTC
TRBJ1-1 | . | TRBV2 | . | CASSEGQPQREAFF | TGTGCCAGCAGTGAAGGGCAGCCTCAGAGGGAAGCTTTCTTT
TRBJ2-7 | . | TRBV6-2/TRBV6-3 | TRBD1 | CASTGTERYEQYF | TGTGCCAGCACCGGGACAGAGAGGTACGAGCAGTACTTC
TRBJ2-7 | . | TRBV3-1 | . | CASSRSGALHEQYF | TGTGCCAGCAGCCGTTCAGGGGCTTTACATGAGCAGTACTTC
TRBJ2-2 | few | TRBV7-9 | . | CASSFGGANTGELFF | TGTGCCAGCAGCTTTGGGGGTGCGAACACCGGGGAGCTGTTTTTT
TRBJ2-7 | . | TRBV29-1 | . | CSVERVGGDEQYF | TGCAGCGTTGAGAGGGTCGGGGGAGACGAGCAGTACTTC
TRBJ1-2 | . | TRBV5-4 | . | CASSLGQTLNYGYTF | TGTGCCAGCAGCTTGGGACAGACCCTAAACTATGGCTACACCTTC
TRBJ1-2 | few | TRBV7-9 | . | CASSKEENYGYTF | TGTGCCAGCAGTAAGGAGGAGAACTATGGCTACACCTTC
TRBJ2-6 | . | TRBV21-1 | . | CASTPLWTSGANVLTF | TGTGCCAGCACCCCCTTGTGGACCTCTGGGGCCAACGTCCTGACTTTC
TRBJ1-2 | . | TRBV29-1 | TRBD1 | CSVADRGTNYGYTF | TGCAGCGTCGCGGACAGGGGAACTAACTATGGCTACACCTTC
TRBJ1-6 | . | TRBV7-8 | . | CASSLGIADTPLHF | TGTGCCAGCAGCTTAGGGATTGCCGACACACCCCTCCACTTT
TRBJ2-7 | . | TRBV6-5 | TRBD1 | CASNSQGASYEQYF | TGTGCCAGCAACTCACAGGGGGCATCCTACGAGCAGTACTTC
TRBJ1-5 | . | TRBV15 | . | CATSKGLSNQPQHF | TGTGCCACCAGCAAGGGGTTGAGCAATCAGCCCCAGCATTTT
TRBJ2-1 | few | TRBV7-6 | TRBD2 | CASSTIRTSAYNEQFF | TGTGCCAGCAGCACAATCCGGACTAGCGCATACAATGAGCAGTTCTTC
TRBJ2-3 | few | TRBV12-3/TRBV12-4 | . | CASSFRVDSTQYF | TGTGCCAGCAGTTTTAGGGTTGATTCCACGCAGTATTTT
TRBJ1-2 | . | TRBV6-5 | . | CASSGGRPSYGYTF | TGTGCCAGCAGTGGGGGACGGCCCTCCTATGGCTACACCTTC
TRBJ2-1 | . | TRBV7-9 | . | CASSLVGSTWEQFF | TGTGCCAGCAGCTTAGTGGGTAGTACGTGGGAGCAGTTCTTC
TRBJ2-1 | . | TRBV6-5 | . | CASSHPQGYNEQFF | TGTGCCAGCAGCCACCCCCAGGGGTACAATGAGCAGTTCTTC
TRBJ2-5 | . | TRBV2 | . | CASKIVETQYF | TGTGCCAGCAAAATCGTAGAGACCCAGTACTTC
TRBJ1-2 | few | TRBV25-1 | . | CASSTTAGYTF | TGTGCCAGCAGTACCACCGCAGGCTACACCTTC
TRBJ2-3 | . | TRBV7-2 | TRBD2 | CASSLRTSDTQYF | TGTGCCAGCAGCCTGAGGACTAGTGATACGCAGTATTTT
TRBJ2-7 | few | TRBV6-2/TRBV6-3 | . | CASSYKGSYEQYF | TGTGCCAGCAGTTACAAGGGCTCCTACGAGCAGTACTTC
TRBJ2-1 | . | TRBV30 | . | CAWSVQTEQFF | TGTGCCTGGAGTGTACAGACTGAGCAGTTCTTC
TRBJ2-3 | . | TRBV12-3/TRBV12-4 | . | CASSVLSLIQRDTQYF | TGTGCCAGCAGCGTACTTAGTCTCATTCAAAGAGATACGCAGTATTTT
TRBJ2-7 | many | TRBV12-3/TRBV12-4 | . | CASSVGSSYEQYF | TGTGCCAGCAGTGTCGGCAGTTCCTACGAGCAGTACTTC
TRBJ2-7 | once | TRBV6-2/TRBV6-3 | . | CASSRQISYEQYF | TGTGCCAGCAGCCGACAGATATCCTACGAGCAGTACTTC
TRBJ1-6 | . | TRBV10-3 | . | CAISESAIPGGYNSPLHF | TGTGCCATCAGTGAGTCGGCGATTCCGGGCGGATATAATTCACCCCTCCACTTT